The 30 T cell receptor beta chains listed next were all sequenced from one sample in a study of OX40 agonist ivuxolimab in advanced cancers. Sequencing used immunoSEQ multiplex PCR; TCRdb keeps in-frame clones, though not all of them. The repertoire holds roughly 81,000 clones, with about 94% as singletons. Sequenced here: CD4+ or CD8+ T cells sorted from blood, sampled in a trial of the OX40 agonist ivuxolimab. These receptors all stem from an adult with an advanced solid tumor such as melanoma, head and neck, liver or kidney cancer.

V is TRBV2 and J is TRBJ2-7; possibly TRBD2 for D (5 bases). The CDR3 length is 13 residues. Trimming removed 6 bases at V and 0 bases at J, with 9 bases between. The germline V gene encodes CDR1 SNHLY and CDR2 FYNNEI. CDR3: CASRDGISYEQYF. CDR3 DNA: TGTGCCAGCAGGGACGGGATCTCCTACGAGCAGTACTTC.

The chain is built from TRBV9 and TRBJ2-7; D is perhaps TRBD2 (5 bases). CDR1 and CDR2 (germline): SGDLS, YYNGEE. Between the trimmed V and J ends, which lost 3 bases and 1 base, there was a span of 14 bases. This CDR3 is built from 15 residues. The CDR3 loop is CASSGAGRGSYEQYF. Written as DNA, the CDR3 is TGTGCCAGCAGCGGGGCTGGACGCGGGTCCTACGAGCAGTACTTC.

This chain connects TRBV11-3 to TRBJ2-1; D is possibly TRBD1 or TRBD2 (5 bases each). The CDR3 consists of 15 residues. V lost 2 bases to trimming and J lost 0 bases, with 8 bases between them. Per the germline V gene, CDR1 is SGHNT and CDR2 is YENEEA. The CDR3 DNA follows: TGTGCCAGCAGCTTATGGGACGGCTCCTACAATGAGCAGTTCTTC. It specifies CASSLWDGSYNEQFF.

This chain joins TRBV11-2 and TRBJ2-7; no reliable D call. The V gene's germline CDR1 is SGHAT and CDR2 FQNNGV. The V end lost 4 bases, the J end lost 3 bases, and 10 bases lay between the germline ends. The CDR3 loop spans 13 amino acids. CDR3 amino acids: CASSSGLNYEQYF. The CDR3 DNA reads TGTGCCAGCAGCTCTGGGCTTAACTACGAGCAGTACTTC. Full variable domain (rest looked up from reference TRBV11-2 and TRBJ2-7): EAGVAQSPRYKIIEKRQSVAFWCNPISGHATLYWYQQILGQGPKLLIQFQNNGVVDDSQLPKDRFSAERLKGVDSTLKIQPAKLEDSAVYLCASSSGLNYEQYFGPGTRLTVT.

The V call is TRBV5-6, the J call TRBJ1-2; TRBD1 matches at 11 bases. This CDR3 spans 16 amino acids. CDR1 is SGHDT and CDR2 is YYEEEE in the germline V gene. J was trimmed by 7 bases and V by 1 base; bases with no gene match: 9. The CDR3 region is CASSLFGQGAPGGYTF. Here the CDR3 DNA reads TGTGCCAGCAGCTTGTTTGGACAGGGGGCTCCAGGTGGCTACACCTTC. The full variable domain, its missing parts supplied by reference TRBV5-6 and TRBJ1-2, is DAGVTQSPTHLIKTRGQQVTLRCSPKSGHDTVSWYQQALGQGPQFIFQYYEEEERQRGNFPDRFSGHQFPNYSSELNVNALLLGDSALYLCASSLFGQGAPGGYTFGSGTRLTVV.

This clone was detected only a few times. V usage is TRBV18 and J usage is TRBJ1-1; D is unresolved. Germline loops: CDR1 KGHSH, CDR2 LQKENI. The CDR3 is 12 residues long. V lost 3 bases to trimming and J lost 4 bases, with 6 bases between them. The CDR3 DNA sequence: TGTGCCAGCTCACCGGAGGGCACTGAAGCTTTCTTT. Translation gives CASSPEGTEAFF.

The genes are TRBV19 and TRBJ1-5; no reliable D call. V was cut by 9 bases and J by 3 bases, with 15 bases left in between. The germline V gene has CDR1 LNHDA and CDR2 SQIVND (reference sequence). The CDR3 is made up of 14 amino acids. The CDR3, as DNA: TGTGCCAGGAGGACGCATGGACTCAATCAGCCCCAGCATTTT. This encodes CARRTHGLNQPQHF.

The J gene is TRBJ1-1, the V gene TRBV7-3; D call uncertain. V was trimmed by 0 bases and J by 0 bases, leaving 8 bases between them. Germline V gene sequence: CDR1 SGHTA, CDR2 FQGTGA. This CDR3 is built from 15 residues. The CDR3 loop reads CASSLTGTMNTEAFF. In nucleotides, the CDR3 is TGTGCCAGCAGCTTAACAGGCACAATGAACACTGAAGCTTTCTTT. Using reference TRBV7-3 and TRBJ1-1 for the parts outside the CDR3, the full variable domain is GAGVSQTPSNKVTEKGKYVELRCDPISGHTALYWYRQSLGQGPEFLIYFQGTGAADDSGLPNDRFFAVRPEGSVSTLKIQRTERGDSAVYLCASSLTGTMNTEAFFGQGTRLTVV.

This clone was detected only once. The same CDR3 is also encoded by other DNA sequences in this sample. The chain links TRBV9 to TRBJ2-2; 8 nucleotides match TRBD2. This CDR3 has 14 amino acids. Germline CDR1 and CDR2: SGDLS and YYNGEE. The ends lost 0 bases at V and 5 bases at J; junction bases unmatched: 0. CDR3 protein: CASSVAGGTGELFF. The CDR3 bases are TGTGCCAGCAGCGTAGCGGGAGGGACCGGGGAGCTGTTTTTT.

The rearrangement uses TRBV6-4 and TRBJ2-1; no reliable D call. The CDR3 length is 16 residues. The V end was cut by 0 bases, the J end by 2 bases, with 11 bases between. Germline V lookup: CDR1 MRHNA, CDR2 SNTAGT. CDR3 loop: CASSDSGPVPYNEQFF. The CDR3 DNA reads as TGTGCCAGCAGTGACTCAGGGCCGGTTCCCTACAATGAGCAGTTCTTC.

The J gene is TRBJ2-7, the V gene TRBV15; 8 positions match TRBD1. Losses at the gene ends were 5 bases for V and 4 bases for J; bases not matched to a gene: 10. The CDR3 covers 15 residues. The germline gives CDR1 LNHNV, CDR2 YYDKDF (reference sequence). The CDR3 here is CATSRDRLSAYEQYF. Here the CDR3 DNA reads TGTGCCACCAGCCGGGACAGGCTTAGCGCTTACGAGCAGTACTTC. The complete variable domain, with remaining parts taken from reference TRBV15 and TRBJ2-7, reads DAMVIQNPRYQVTQFGKPVTLSCSQTLNHNVMYWYQQKSSQAPKLLFHYYDKDFNNEADTPDNFQSRRPNTSFCFLDIRSPGLGDTAMYLCATSRDRLSAYEQYFGPGTRLTVT.

This rearrangement joins TRBV19 to TRBJ1-1, with 7 bases aligning to TRBD1. The CDR3 is 18 amino acids. Germline CDR1 reads LNHDA; CDR2 reads SQIVND (reference sequence). V gave up 5 bases and J gave up 4 bases; unmatched junction bases: 19. The CDR3 bases are TGTGCCAGTAGTCCCAGGGACAGCTCCCTTATGAGGGGCACTGAAGCTTTCTTT. It translates to CASSPRDSSLMRGTEAFF.

The chain links TRBV11-3 to TRBJ1-2, with D perhaps TRBD1 (5 bases). V lost 1 base, J lost 7 bases, and 16 bases lay in between. In germline, CDR1 is SGHNT, CDR2 YENEEA. The CDR3 has 15 residues. CDR3 nucleotide sequence: TGTGCCAGCAGCTTAGCTCCTCCGGGGGTTCGTGGCTACACCTTC. Translation: CASSLAPPGVRGYTF.

This clone was observed once. This chain connects TRBV9 to TRBJ1-3; 7 positions agree with TRBD1. Per germline, CDR1 SGDLS and CDR2 YYNGEE. The CDR3 is 14 amino acids. The V and J ends lost 0 bases and 6 bases, in that order; junction bases with no gene match: 3. The CDR3 bases are TGTGCCAGCAGCGTAGACAGGGGACCAAACACCATATATTTT. It codes for CASSVDRGPNTIYF.

The J gene is TRBJ2-3, the V gene TRBV9; D unresolved. Trimming pared 3 bases from V and 4 bases from J, leaving 12 bases between. The CDR3 contains 14 residues. Germline CDR1 reads SGDLS; CDR2 reads YYNGEE. The CDR3 is CASSAPPAPDTQYF. The CDR3 DNA is TGTGCCAGCAGCGCCCCCCCAGCCCCAGATACGCAGTATTTT.

The count of this clone is one. The chain uses TRBV2 and TRBJ2-4, with 16 nucleotides matching TRBD2. CDR1 and CDR2 (germline): SNHLY, FYNNEI. After removal of 7 bases from V and 2 bases from J, the junction contained 5 bases not matched to a gene. This CDR3 has 17 amino acids. CDR3 bases: TGTGCCAGCACGGGACTAGCGGGAGGGTGGTCCAAAAACATTCAGTACTTC. Protein product: CASTGLAGGWSKNIQYF. Supplemented by reference TRBV2 and TRBJ2-4, the full variable domain reads EPEVTQTPSHQVTQMGQEVILRCVPISNHLYFYWYRQILGQKVEFLVSFYNNEISEKSEIFDDQFSVERPDGSNFTLKIRSTKLEDSAMYFCASTGLAGGWSKNIQYFGAGTRLSVL.

This chain links TRBV19 with TRBJ2-1; D is tentatively TRBD1 or TRBD2 (5 bases each). CDR3 length equals 15 residues. The V end was cut by 5 bases, the J end by 1 base, with 12 bases between. Per germline, CDR1 LNHDA and CDR2 SQIVND (reference sequence). Here the CDR3 reads CASSSRDASYNEQFF. The CDR3 DNA reads TGTGCCAGTAGTTCTCGGGACGCTTCCTACAATGAGCAGTTCTTC.

This clone was detected only once. The chain joins TRBV7-6 to TRBJ2-1, with 15 bases identical to TRBD2. Unmatched junction bases numbered 10, after V lost 6 bases and J lost 10 bases. CDR3 size: 16 residues. Germline V gene data show CDR1 as SGHVS and CDR2 as FNYEAQ. CDR3 in DNA: TGTGCCAGCAGTTCCGGGACTAGCGGGAGGTCAGGGGAGCAGTTCTTC. Encoded protein: CASSSGTSGRSGEQFF.

This clone occurred once. The genes are TRBV5-1 and TRBJ2-7; 9 bases fit TRBD1. The germline V gene has CDR1 SGHRS and CDR2 YFSETQ. Germline trimming cut 4 bases from V and 3 bases from J; bases unmatched to any gene: 5. This CDR3 is 14 amino acids long. DNA for the CDR3: TGCGCCAGCAGCCGGGACAGGGATATCTACGAGCAGTACTTC. Translated: CASSRDRDIYEQYF.

This clone is a singleton in its sample. The chain recombines TRBV2 with TRBJ2-3; 7 nucleotides align to TRBD2. V shed 7 bases, J shed 0 bases, and the junction held 13 bases outside the gene matches. The CDR3 runs to 17 residues. Germline assignment: CDR1 SNHLY and CDR2 FYNNEI. This CDR3 reads CASTPSWGGKSTDTQYF. The CDR3 bases are TGTGCCAGCACTCCATCGTGGGGGGGGAAAAGCACAGATACGCAGTATTTT. The variable domain in full, with the rest retrieved from reference TRBV2 and TRBJ2-3, is EPEVTQTPSHQVTQMGQEVILRCVPISNHLYFYWYRQILGQKVEFLVSFYNNEISEKSEIFDDQFSVERPDGSNFTLKIRSTKLEDSAMYFCASTPSWGGKSTDTQYFGPGTRLTVL.

The rearrangement links TRBV27 to TRBJ2-7, with TRBD1 matching over 10 bases. Germline-derived CDR1 and CDR2 are MNHEY and SMNVEV (reference sequence). V trimming: 3 bases; J trimming: 2 bases; junction bases outside the gene matches: 4. This CDR3 region has 15 residues. CDR3 sequence reads: CASSFSTGGPYEQYF. CDR3 nucleotide sequence: TGTGCCAGCAGTTTCTCGACAGGGGGCCCCTACGAGCAGTACTTC.

The chain joins TRBV28 to TRBJ1-1, with D possibly TRBD1 on 5 matching bases. This CDR3 region has 14 residues. Trimming removed 3 bases at V and 4 bases at J, with 12 bases between. Germline V gene lookup returns CDR1 MDHEN and CDR2 SYDVKM. CDR3 bases: TGTGCCAGCAGTTTCTCCAGGGAGGCCACTGAAGCTTTCTTT. This encodes CASSFSREATEAFF.

The V gene is TRBV19, the J gene TRBJ2-1; 7 nucleotides match TRBD2. V lost 5 bases to trimming and J lost 0 bases; unmatched junction nucleotides: 10. The CDR3 runs 17 residues. The germline CDR1 and CDR2 sequences are LNHDA and SQIVND (reference sequence). The CDR3 sequence is CASSPGTTFFSYNEQFF. CDR3 nucleotide sequence: TGTGCCAGTAGTCCGGGGACTACATTCTTCTCCTACAATGAGCAGTTCTTC.

The CDR3 nucleotides are TGTGCCAGCAGCCAAGAAGACGGTCCGAACACTGAAGCTTTCTTT. Translated: CASSQEDGPNTEAFF. The V gene is TRBV14, the J gene TRBJ1-1; D gene uncertain. The CDR3 loop spans 15 amino acids. Germline-derived CDR1 and CDR2 are SGHDN and FVKESK. Trimming took 0 bases from V and 1 from J, leaving 9 bases between them.

This chain connects TRBV9 to TRBJ2-7; D is possibly TRBD1 (5 bases). V lost 4 bases to trimming and J lost 5 bases, with 10 bases between them. The CDR3 runs to 12 residues. CDR1 and CDR2 from the germline V gene are SGDLS and YYNGEE. The CDR3, as DNA: TGTGCCAGCAGCATAGACAGCAACGAGCAGTACTTC. This codes for CASSIDSNEQYF.

The chain combines TRBV5-6 with TRBJ2-2, with TRBD1 identical over 11 bases. The V segment lost 3 bases and the J segment 5 bases; nucleotides outside the gene matches: 6. Germline V gene data show CDR1 as SGHDT and CDR2 as YYEEEE. This CDR3 spans 16 amino acids. The CDR3 sequence is CASSSGTGGWTGELFF. Here the CDR3 DNA reads TGTGCCAGCAGCTCCGGGACAGGGGGGTGGACCGGGGAGCTGTTTTTT. Variable domain in full (rest from reference TRBV5-6 and TRBJ2-2): DAGVTQSPTHLIKTRGQQVTLRCSPKSGHDTVSWYQQALGQGPQFIFQYYEEEERQRGNFPDRFSGHQFPNYSSELNVNALLLGDSALYLCASSSGTGGWTGELFFGEGSRLTVL.

The chain employs TRBV6-7 and TRBJ1-3; no clear D gene. TRBV6-7 is filed as an ORF, its function uncertain. V was cut by 2 bases and J by 0 bases, with 5 bases left in between. This CDR3 region has 14 residues. The CDR3 is CASSYGSSGNTIYF. The CDR3 DNA reads as TGTGCCAGCAGTTACGGTAGCTCTGGAAACACCATATATTTT.

V and J are TRBV6-5 and TRBJ1-1; D is undetermined. The CDR3 runs to 13 residues. Germline assignment: CDR1 MNHEY and CDR2 SVGAGI. V shed 0 bases and J shed 6 bases, with 8 bases lying between them. The CDR3 region has the DNA TGTGCCAGCAGTTACTCGTTCACATCTGAAGCTTTCTTT. This gives the protein CASSYSFTSEAFF.

The CDR3 here is CASSEAEPYEQYF. For the CDR3, the DNA is TGTGCCAGCAGTGAAGCAGAGCCTTACGAGCAGTACTTC. V and J are TRBV2 and TRBJ2-7; D gene ambiguous. Trimming cost V 0 bases and J 4 bases, with 7 bases left between them. Germline CDR1 and CDR2: SNHLY and FYNNEI. CDR3 size: 13 residues.

This clone appeared a single time. CDR3 DNA: TGCGCCAGCAGCCAAGCCCCCCCCCATATACAAGGAAACACCATATATTTT. This gives the protein CASSQAPPHIQGNTIYF. This chain uses TRBV4-1 with TRBJ1-3; no firm D call. Trimming took off 1 base at V and 4 bases at J, with 17 bases between the two ends. Germline assignment: CDR1 MGHRA and CDR2 YSYEKL. The CDR3 is 17 residues long.